The next 21 T cell receptor beta chains were all read from a single sample in a study of immune evolution from preneoplasia to lung adenocarcinoma (dated by TCRdb to about 2021). The library was obtained by the immunoSEQ multiplex PCR assay. Entries here come from immuneACCESS through TCRdb and include only in-frame sequences with V and J called. Some clones fail to appear in such tables; in the studies checked, an unresolved V gene covers under half of the shortfall, and the cause of the remainder is unknown. The sample yields fewer than 7,500 clones; about 80% were counted once. The ten largest clones add up to less than 14% of the sample. The source material was FFPE minimally invasive lung adenocarcinoma tissue. The cell subset or site label, read with the paper, signifies: micro-invasive lung adenocarcinoma (MIA). All receptors come from a person in their sixties or seventies with lung adenocarcinoma.

This chain connects TRBV28 to TRBJ2-7, with D possibly being TRBD2 (6 bases). The CDR3 runs 11 residues. Trimming removed 8 bases from V and 10 bases from J, with 15 bases in between. CDR1 is MDHEN and CDR2 is SYDVKM in the germline V gene. This chain's CDR3 is CASASDPTQYF. The DNA for the CDR3 is TGTGCCAGCGCTAGCGACCCCACCCAGTACTTC.

The chain carries TRBV28 and TRBJ2-3, with D unclear. This CDR3 comprises 11 residues. V was pared by 4 bases and J by 8 bases, with 7 bases between. CDR1 is MDHEN and CDR2 is SYDVKM in the germline V gene. CDR3 sequence reads: CASSSDPTQYF. The CDR3 region has the DNA TGTGCCAGCAGTTCCGACCCTACGCAGTATTTT.

This clone was found a few times. The rearrangement uses TRBV29-1 and TRBJ2-5; D unresolved. V shed 2 bases and J shed 3 bases, with 10 bases lying between them. There are 13 residues in the CDR3. The germline CDR1 and CDR2 sequences are SQVTM and ANQGSEA. DNA for the CDR3: TGCAGCGTTGAACGTGGGGTTGAAGAGACCCAGTACTTC. Amino acid sequence: CSVERGVEETQYF.

V and J are TRBV18 and TRBJ1-5; perhaps TRBD1 as D (5 bases). The CDR3 is made up of 15 amino acids. Between the trimmed V and J ends, which lost 1 base and 7 bases, there was a span of 14 bases. The V gene's germline CDR1 is KGHSH and CDR2 LQKENI. Here the CDR3 reads CASSPRGWREQPQHF. The DNA for the CDR3 is TGTGCCAGCTCACCACGGGGGTGGCGAGAGCAGCCCCAGCATTTT.

This chain joins TRBV6-7 and TRBJ2-7; TRBD2 matches at 7 bases. TRBV6-7 is placed among ORFs of uncertain function. This CDR3 comprises 14 residues. V gave up 4 bases and J gave up 0 bases; unmatched junction bases: 3. The CDR3 spells CASSSRDYSYEQYF. The CDR3 DNA is TGTGCCAGCAGTTCCCGGGACTACTCCTACGAGCAGTACTTC.

The chain joins TRBV19 to TRBJ1-5; D is possibly TRBD1 (6 bases). The CDR3 totals 15 residues. Germline CDR1 LNHDA, CDR2 SQIVND (reference sequence). DNA of the CDR3: TGTGGTACGGCCCCTGGTATGGCAAGGACAGAGCCCCAGCATTTT. Amino acid sequence: CGTAPGMARTEPQHF.

This rearrangement joins TRBV19 to TRBJ1-5; D not resolved. Germline V lookup: CDR1 LNHDA, CDR2 SQIVND (reference sequence). CDR3 length: 13 residues. Trimming pared 1 base from V and 5 bases from J, leaving 6 bases between. The CDR3 region is CASSIAGYQPQHF. For the CDR3, the DNA is TGTGCCAGTAGTATAGCCGGGTATCAGCCCCAGCATTTT.

The chain has TRBV28 and TRBJ1-5; 11 bases agree with TRBD1. There are 16 residues in the CDR3. Germline CDR1 reads MDHEN; CDR2 reads SYDVKM. V lost 3 bases and J lost 3; bases outside the gene matches: 4. This CDR3 is CASSFRDRGDNQPQHF. CDR3 nucleotides: TGTGCCAGCAGTTTCCGGGACAGGGGGGACAATCAGCCCCAGCATTTT. The variable domain in full, with the rest retrieved from reference TRBV28 and TRBJ1-5, is DVKVTQSSRYLVKRTGEKVFLECVQDMDHENMFWYRQDPGLGLRLIYFSYDVKMKEKGDIPEGYSVSREKKERFSLILESASTNQTSMYLCASSFRDRGDNQPQHFGDGTRLSIL.

The rearrangement joins TRBV7-9 to TRBJ1-2; the D gene is possibly TRBD1 (6 bases). V was clipped by 6 bases and J by 0 bases, with 8 bases between them. CDR1 and CDR2 (germline): SEHNR, FQNEAQ (reference sequence). This CDR3 region has 13 residues. As DNA, the CDR3 is TGTGCCAGCAGGACAGGAGCTAACTATGGCTACACCTTC. Its translation is CASRTGANYGYTF.

The chain combines TRBV6-6 with TRBJ1-2; D remains ambiguous. This CDR3 has 13 amino acids. Deletions cut 2 bases from V and 5 bases from J, with 9 bases between. The germline CDR1 and CDR2 sequences are MNHNY and SVGAGI (reference sequence). CDR3 sequence (DNA): TGTGCCAGCAGTTACCCTCCGCCGTATGGCTACACCTTC. Translated: CASSYPPPYGYTF.

The table lists this clone with a count of one. J is TRBJ2-5 and V is TRBV13; D not certain. The CDR3 sequence is 11 residues long. V lost 5 bases to trimming and J lost 6 bases, with 7 bases between them. Germline V gene sequence: CDR1 PRHDT, CDR2 FYEKMQ (reference sequence). In nucleotides, the CDR3 is TGTGCCAGCAGCATAGACAAGACCCAGTACTTC. Its translation is CASSIDKTQYF. Together with reference TRBV13 and TRBJ2-5, the CDR3 gives the full variable domain: AAGVIQSPRHLIKEKRETATLKCYPIPRHDTVYWYQQGPGQDPQFLISFYEKMQSDKGSIPDRFSAQQFSDYHSELNMSSLELGDSALYFCASSIDKTQYFGPGTRLLVL.

This chain connects TRBV30 to TRBJ2-5; TRBD2 is a possible D gene (5 bases). Germline CDR1 reads GTSNPN; CDR2 reads SVGIG (reference sequence). With 0 bases removed from V and 4 bases from J, the gap between germline ends came to 12 bases. The CDR3 covers 14 residues. The CDR3 protein is CAWSVRQAGETQYF. In DNA form, the CDR3 reads TGTGCCTGGAGTGTAAGGCAGGCGGGAGAGACCCAGTACTTC.

In this sample, this clone turned up once. The chain links TRBV7-7 to TRBJ2-6; D not certain. The CDR3 consists of 17 residues. Per germline, CDR1 SSHAT and CDR2 FNYEAQ (reference sequence). V shed 5 bases and J shed 5 bases, with 19 bases lying between them. The CDR3 loop reads CASSRQLTQSRANVLTF. CDR3 sequence (DNA): TGTGCCAGCAGCCGGCAACTTACACAAAGTCGGGCCAACGTCCTGACTTTC.

The chain carries TRBV7-8 and TRBJ2-5; possibly TRBD2 for D (6 bases). The CDR3 runs to 12 residues. CDR1 is SGHVS and CDR2 is FQNEAQ in the germline V gene. V was shortened by 7 bases and J by 5 bases, with 11 bases between the two germline ends. CDR3 sequence reads: CASTGSGETQYF. Written as DNA, the CDR3 is TGTGCCAGCACCGGGAGTGGGGAGACCCAGTACTTC.

The chain uses TRBV5-6 and TRBJ2-7, with TRBD2 identical over 12 bases. Losses at the gene ends were 0 bases for V and 3 bases for J; bases not matched to a gene: 13. Germline assignment: CDR1 SGHDT and CDR2 YYEEEE. CDR3 length: 19 residues. CDR3 DNA sequence: TGTGCCAGCAGCTTGGGTTGGCTAGCGGGGGGGCAAAGAGGCTACGAGCAGTACTTC. It is translated as CASSLGWLAGGQRGYEQYF.

This chain links TRBV5-8 with TRBJ2-2; D unresolved. This CDR3 has 14 residues. Germline assignment: CDR1 SGHTS and CDR2 YDEGEE. V dropped 0 bases and J dropped 5 bases, with 8 bases sitting between them. CDR3 sequence: CASSLEPGTGELFF. In DNA form, the CDR3 reads TGTGCCAGCAGCTTGGAGCCCGGTACCGGGGAGCTGTTTTTT.

Only a few counts were recorded for this clone. The rearrangement links TRBV5-6 to TRBJ2-1; 7 bases line up with TRBD1. Losses at the gene ends were 5 bases for V and 0 bases for J; bases not matched to a gene: 5. This CDR3 has 15 residues. Germline CDR1 SGHDT, CDR2 YYEEEE. CDR3 amino acids: CASSLRDSSYNEQFF. CDR3 bases: TGTGCCAGCAGTCTCCGGGACAGCTCCTACAATGAGCAGTTCTTC.

The table lists this clone with a few counts. The genes are TRBV7-8 and TRBJ2-7; 11 nucleotides match TRBD1. Germline lookup yields CDR1 SGHVS and CDR2 FQNEAQ. The CDR3 contains 18 residues. V trimming: 4 bases; J trimming: 3 bases; junction bases outside the gene matches: 14. CDR3 sequence (DNA): TGTGCCAGCAGCTGGGCTGGAGCGTGGGACAGGGGGTTCTACGAGCAGTACTTC. It translates to CASSWAGAWDRGFYEQYF.

The genes are TRBV7-9 and TRBJ2-5; D is possibly TRBD2 (5 bases). Deletions cut 4 bases from V and 1 base from J, with 10 bases between. From germline, CDR1 is SEHNR and CDR2 FQNEAQ (reference sequence). This CDR3 is 14 amino acids long. CDR3 protein: CASSSGGVQETQYF. The CDR3 region has the DNA TGTGCCAGCAGCTCCGGAGGAGTCCAAGAGACCCAGTACTTC.

The chain employs TRBV5-4 and TRBJ1-4, with 9 positions matching TRBD1. Germline V lookup: CDR1 SGHNT, CDR2 YYREEE (reference sequence). With V trimmed by 4 bases and J by 6 bases, 4 bases remained unmatched. The CDR3 extends over 14 amino acids. The CDR3 DNA reads TGTGCCAGCAGCCCCGGGACAGGGTATGAAAAACTGTTTTTT. Translated, it gives CASSPGTGYEKLFF.

V usage is TRBV4-3 and J usage is TRBJ2-1; the D gene is possibly TRBD2 (5 bases). The germline CDR1 and CDR2 sequences are LGHNA and YSLEER. The CDR3 has 14 residues. The germline V and J ends were trimmed by 0 bases and 7 bases, with 10 bases remaining between them. CDR3 sequence reads: CASSQDFGVNEQFF. CDR3 nucleotides: TGCGCCAGCAGCCAAGATTTCGGGGTGAATGAGCAGTTCTTC.